What follows are 24 T cell receptor beta chains derived from one specimen sequenced in a study of regulatory T cells in long-lasting Graves disease. Arm-PCR of CDR3 regions and iRepertoire HTBI primers were the basis on which TCR beta libraries were built. TCRdb reprocessed the multiplex PCR reads via MiXCR and lists one record per CDR3 protein. This sample has a few hundred thousand distinct CDR3 sequences, with 18% found just once. As for time point: newly diagnosed GD, antithyroid drugs for less than 3 months. There was RNA extracted from PBMCs, and the TCR library was made from it. Another study also made use of these data, one on T cells in Graves' hyperthyroidism and ophthalmopathy.

The sequencing here drew on peripheral blood mononuclear cells (PBMCs), taken at new diagnosis, from a patient treated with antithyroid drugs. These receptor sequences come from a woman aged 25-40 years with Graves disease.

Points on this clonotype: This may stem from a read error, because a much larger clone lies one nucleotide away. J is TRBJ2-5 and V is TRBV18; TRBD2 matches 9 bases. This CDR3 has 15 residues. In germline, CDR1 is KGHSH, CDR2 LQKENI. CDR3 in DNA: TGTGCCAGCTCACCAGGTAGCGGGGGACAAGAGGCCCAGTACTTC. Amino acids: CASSPGSGGQEAQYF.

This clonotype was observed many times. The chain employs TRBV5-1 and TRBJ2-3; D may be TRBD2 (6 bases). V was cut by 2 bases and J by 0 bases, with 7 bases left in between. Per germline, CDR1 SGHRS and CDR2 YFSETQ. This CDR3 spans 14 amino acids. CDR3 region: CASSFGGSTDTQYF. CDR3 bases: TGCGCCAGCAGCTTTGGAGGGAGCACAGATACGCAGTATTTT.

There are many counts of this clonotype. This chain joins TRBV4-1 and TRBJ1-1; D unclear. Germline loops: CDR1 MGHRA, CDR2 YSYEKL. This CDR3 has 15 residues. With 2 bases removed from V and 0 bases from J, the gap between germline ends came to 10 bases. CDR3 in amino acids: CASSQYYGMNTEAFF. In nucleotides, the CDR3 is TGCGCCAGCAGCCAATACTACGGCATGAACACTGAAGCTTTCTTT.

This clonotype has ten or more counts. V gene TRBV6-5 combines with J gene TRBJ1-2; no firm D call. The CDR3 is 16 amino acids. Trimming stripped 4 bases from V and 4 bases from J, with 19 bases between. The V gene's germline CDR1 is MNHEY and CDR2 SVGAGI. The chain's CDR3 is CASSSHLSSFRYGYTF. CDR3 in DNA: TGTGCCAGCAGTTCCCACCTCAGCTCCTTCCGCTATGGCTACACCTTC.

This clonotype has a count of ten or more. CDR3: CASEKTGGGTGELFF. CDR3 DNA: TGCGCCAGCGAAAAGACAGGGGGCGGGACCGGGGAGCTGTTTTTT. The gene calls are TRBV5-1 and TRBJ2-2; 10 bases match TRBD1. CDR1 and CDR2 (germline): SGHRS, YFSETQ. The CDR3 spans 15 residues. V was clipped by 7 bases and J by 5 bases; unmatched bases: 8.

This clonotype was seen repeatedly, ten times or more. This may be a read error, as it is one base from a much larger clone. This chain joins TRBV7-2 and TRBJ1-2, with 8 bases fitting TRBD1. CDR3 size: 15 residues. Germline-derived CDR1 and CDR2 are SGHTA and FQGNSA. The CDR3 spells CASSLAGQGGYVYTF. DNA for the CDR3: TGTGCCAGCAGCTTAGCTGGACAGGGAGGCTATGTCTACACCTTC.

This clonotype has just a few counts. The chain joins TRBV7-8 to TRBJ2-7; no definite D call. The length of the CDR3 is 14 residues. V was cut by 5 bases and J by 2 bases, with 13 bases left in between. CDR1 SGHVS and CDR2 FQNEAQ come from the germline V gene. The CDR3 nucleotides read TGTGCCAGCAGCCCCGCGAGGATAACCTACGAGCAGTACTTC. Amino acid sequence: CASSPARITYEQYF.

This clonotype was counted many times. The chain joins TRBV9 to TRBJ2-7, with a tentative D call TRBD2 (6 bases). V lost 2 bases to trimming and J lost 0 bases, with 15 bases between them. Germline V lookup: CDR1 SGDLS, CDR2 YYNGEE. The CDR3 totals 16 residues. The CDR3 sequence: CASSVGDSLISYEQYF. The CDR3 DNA is TGTGCCAGCAGCGTTGGGGACTCCCTTATCTCCTACGAGCAGTACTTC.

This clonotype occurred a few times. The CDR3 here is CASSSGQGASQPQHF. CDR3 bases: TGTGCCAGCAGTTCAGGACAGGGGGCTAGTCAGCCCCAGCATTTT. The chain has TRBV12-3 or TRBV12-4 and TRBJ1-5; 11 bases fit TRBD1. V lost 4 bases to trimming and J lost 6 bases; unmatched junction nucleotides: 5. The CDR3 has 15 amino acids.

This clonotype showed up many times. The rearrangement uses TRBV2 and TRBJ2-1; 10 nucleotides match TRBD2. Unmatched junction bases numbered 8, after V lost 6 bases and J lost 9 bases. The CDR3 sequence is 14 residues long. The germline V gene has CDR1 SNHLY and CDR2 FYNNEI. CDR3: CASSLTGTSVEQFF. The CDR3 DNA reads TGTGCCAGCAGCCTTACCGGGACTAGCGTTGAGCAGTTCTTC.

This clonotype showed up many times. The chain is built from TRBV11-1 and TRBJ2-3; D might be TRBD1 (5 bases). The CDR3 length is 14 residues. V lost 5 bases and J 0 bases, leaving 9 bases between the germline ends. Per the germline V gene, CDR1 is SGHAT and CDR2 is FQDESV (reference sequence). This chain's CDR3 is CASSLRQSTDTQYF. The CDR3 region has the DNA TGTGCCAGCAGCCTAAGACAGAGCACAGATACGCAGTATTTT.

This clonotype has at least ten counts. This chain joins TRBV7-3 and TRBJ2-2, with TRBD1 as a possible D gene (5 bases). This CDR3 is 13 amino acids long. From germline, CDR1 is SGHTA and CDR2 FQGTGA. Trimming took off 5 bases at V and 8 bases at J, with 12 bases between the two ends. CDR3 sequence: CASSPIGAGELFF. The DNA for the CDR3 is TGTGCCAGCAGCCCTATAGGGGCAGGGGAGCTGTTTTTT.

In regard to this clonotype: A much larger clone differs from this one at a single base, so this may be a read error. The chain combines TRBV28 with TRBJ1-5, with D unclear. Germline V gene data show CDR1 as MDHEN and CDR2 as SYDVKM. The CDR3 covers 13 residues. V gave up 4 bases and J gave up 1 base, with 5 bases separating them. CDR3 loop: CASSSPSNQPQHF. CDR3 in DNA: TGTGCCAGCAGTTCCCCAAGCAATCAGCCCCAGCATTTT.

This clonotype was detected many times. This chain links TRBV20-1 with TRBJ1-2; D gene unclear. The CDR3 consists of 13 residues. Per the germline V gene, CDR1 is DFQATT and CDR2 is SNEGSKA (reference sequence). Deletions cut 5 bases from V and 4 bases from J, with 14 bases between. The CDR3 region is CSAFSGGSYGYTF. The CDR3 DNA sequence: TGCAGTGCTTTCTCGGGAGGCTCCTATGGCTACACCTTC.

This clonotype was observed many times. V and J are TRBV5-4 and TRBJ2-5; D not certain. The length of the CDR3 is 15 residues. Looked up from germline, CDR1 is SGHNT and CDR2 is YYREEE (reference sequence). V shed 5 bases and J shed 5 bases, with 19 bases lying between them. Here the CDR3 DNA reads TGTGCCAGCAGTCGTGCCCGGGCACTTGGGGAGACCCAGTACTTC. Amino acids: CASSRARALGETQYF. The variable domain in full, completed from reference TRBV5-4 and TRBJ2-5, reads ETGVTQSPTHLIKTRGQQVTLRCSSQSGHNTVSWYQQALGQGPQFIFQYYREEENGRGNFPPRFSGLQFPNYSSELNVNALELDDSALYLCASSRARALGETQYFGPGTRLLVL.

Turning to this clonotype: Since a much larger clone is just one base distant, this may be a read error. The J gene is TRBJ2-1, the V gene TRBV7-7; TRBD1 is a possible D gene (7 bases). The germline gives CDR1 SSHAT, CDR2 FNYEAQ (reference sequence). The CDR3 totals 16 residues. The CDR3 here is CASSPGGTVPYNEQFF. CDR3 in DNA: TGTGCTAGCAGCCCAGGGGGGACGGTCCCCTACAATGAGCAGTTCTTC. The full variable domain, rest sourced from reference TRBV7-7 and TRBJ2-1, is GAGVSQSPRYKVTKRGQDVTLRCDPISSHATLYWYQQALGQGPEFLTYFNYEAQPDKSGLPSDRFSAERPEGSISTLTIQRTEQRDSAMYRCASSPGGTVPYNEQFFGPGTRLTVL.

This clonotype appeared once. A far larger clone is just one base off, so this is likely a read error. The J gene is TRBJ2-3, the V gene TRBV7-2; weak D call: TRBD2 (5 bases). Germline V lookup: CDR1 SGHTA, CDR2 FQGNSA. CDR3 size: 14 residues. The CDR3 nucleotides read TGTGCCAGCAGAAGAGCGGCAGAGCCAGATGCGCAGTATTTT. Its protein product is CASRRAAEPDAQYF.

This clonotype was found many times. The chain is built from TRBV12-3 or TRBV12-4 and TRBJ1-1; a weak D match, TRBD1 (5 bases). This CDR3 comprises 14 residues. V was cut by 2 bases and J by 4 bases, with 11 bases left in between. CDR3 in DNA: TGTGCCAGCAGTTTATATACGGGGACCACTGAAGCTTTCTTT. This sequence encodes CASSLYTGTTEAFF.

This CDR3 is CASSDEGGQGTYEQYF. In DNA, the CDR3 is TGTGCCAGCAGTGATGAGGGGGGCCAGGGAACCTACGAGCAGTACTTC. The V call is TRBV6-2 or TRBV6-3, the J call TRBJ2-7; TRBD1 or TRBD2 may be the D gene (6 bases each). This CDR3 spans 16 amino acids. V lost 5 bases to trimming and J lost 2 bases, with 19 bases between them. CDR1 MNHEY and CDR2 SVGEGT come from the germline V gene.

This clonotype has only a few counts. The gene calls are TRBV14 and TRBJ1-3; possible D gene TRBD1, 5 bases. Trimming took 4 bases from V and 3 from J, leaving 13 bases between them. The germline CDR1 and CDR2 sequences are SGHDN and FVKESK. CDR3 size: 15 residues. CDR3 region: CASSRALGGGNTIYF. The DNA for the CDR3 is TGTGCCAGCAGCCGAGCCTTGGGGGGTGGAAACACCATATATTTT.

This clonotype was seen at least ten times. The V gene is TRBV5-1, the J gene TRBJ1-5, with a tentative D call TRBD1 (5 bases). The V gene's germline CDR1 is SGHRS and CDR2 YFSETQ. The CDR3 spans 15 residues. Trimming removed 0 bases from V and 1 base from J, with 8 bases in between. CDR3 coding DNA: TGCGCCAGCAGCTTGGTTGGGGACAGCAATCAGCCCCAGCATTTT. This gives the protein CASSLVGDSNQPQHF. The full variable domain, completed using reference TRBV5-1 and TRBJ1-5, is KAGVTQTPRYLIKTRGQQVTLSCSPISGHRSVSWYQQTPGQGLQFLFEYFSETQRNKGNFPGRFSGRQFSNSRSEMNVSTLELGDSALYLCASSLVGDSNQPQHFGDGTRLSIL.

This clonotype came up many times. The CDR3 is CASSPPSGLNYGYTF. DNA of the CDR3: TGTGCCAGCTCACCACCGTCGGGTTTGAACTATGGCTACACCTTC. The gene calls are TRBV18 and TRBJ1-2; D is undetermined. The CDR3 spans 15 residues. Trimming shortened V by 0 bases and J by 2 bases, and 10 bases separated the two germline ends. Per the germline V gene, CDR1 is KGHSH and CDR2 is LQKENI. Combining the CDR3 with reference TRBV18 and TRBJ1-2 gives the whole variable domain NAGVMQNPRHLVRRRGQEARLRCSPMKGHSHVYWYRQLPEEGLKFMVYLQKENIIDESGMPKERFSAEFPKEGPSILRIQQVVRGDSAAYFCASSPPSGLNYGYTFGSGTRLTVV.

This clonotype was observed at least ten times. J is TRBJ1-2 and V is TRBV9, with D tentatively TRBD1 (5 bases). The germline V and J ends were trimmed by 4 bases and 4 bases, with 14 bases remaining between them. The CDR3 totals 14 residues. Per germline, CDR1 SGDLS and CDR2 YYNGEE. CDR3 region: CASSLPGLGYGYTF. CDR3 bases: TGTGCCAGCAGCCTCCCGGGGCTGGGCTATGGCTACACCTTC.

This clonotype was seen at least ten times. V and J are TRBV10-3 and TRBJ2-5; 9 bases are shared with TRBD2. Germline-derived CDR1 and CDR2 are ENHRY and SYGVKD. J gave up 5 bases and V 4 bases, and 11 bases lay outside the gene matches. This CDR3 region has 16 residues. The CDR3 region has the DNA TGTGCCATCAGTGGGAGGTTAGCGGGGGACGGTGAGACCCAGTACTTC. Translated: CAISGRLAGDGETQYF.